These T cell receptor beta chains were read from a single sample in a study of cytomegalovirus exposure and HLA in healthy donors. Sequencing was performed with immunoSEQ multiplex PCR; in TCRdb, only in-frame clones are kept and a portion is missing. The repertoire consists of 60,000 to 75,000 clones, with approximately 95% occurring once and the leading ten covering roughly 7.3%. Sequencing was done on a sample of PBMCs. The receptors stem from a woman younger than 35 in good health and CMV-seropositive. The CDR3 runs from the conserved cysteine through the conserved F or W. A D gene is named only where the DNA matches it firmly. Clone size is not always given. Where it is, it says once, few, many or a class for expanded clones.

CDR3 protein: CSASVGDEQYF
CDR3 DNA: TGCAGTGCTAGCGTGGGAGACGAGCAGTACTTC
J gene: TRBJ2-7
D gene: -
clone size: -
V gene: TRBV20-1

CDR3 protein: CASSQDHYRDRGWYGYTF
CDR3 DNA: TGCGCCAGCAGCCAAGATCATTACAGGGACAGGGGGTGGTATGGCTACACCTTC
J gene: TRBJ1-2
D gene: TRBD1
clone size: -
V gene: TRBV4-3

CDR3 protein: CASSSGPNLYNEQFF
CDR3 DNA: TGTGCCAGCAGTTCAGGGCCGAATCTCTACAATGAGCAGTTCTTC
J gene: TRBJ2-1
D gene: -
clone size: -
V gene: TRBV28

CDR3 protein: CSVGVQGVFVVWEYF
CDR3 DNA: TGCAGCGTTGGGGTTCAGGGGGTTTTTGTAGTTTGGGAGTACTTC
J gene: TRBJ2-7
D gene: TRBD1
clone size: -
V gene: TRBV29-1

CDR3 protein: CASRPWDSISYEQYF
CDR3 DNA: TGTGCCAGCAGACCCTGGGACAGCATCTCCTACGAGCAGTACTTC
J gene: TRBJ2-7
D gene: TRBD1
clone size: -
V gene: TRBV11-2

CDR3 protein: CASRDSSTDTQYF
CDR3 DNA: TGTGCCAGCCGGGACTCAAGCACAGATACGCAGTATTTT
J gene: TRBJ2-3
D gene: -
clone size: -
V gene: TRBV6-1

CDR3 protein: CASRRGQGAKETQYF
CDR3 DNA: TGTGCCTCCCGGCGGGGGCAGGGGGCGAAGGAGACCCAGTACTTC
J gene: TRBJ2-5
D gene: -
clone size: -
V gene: TRBV19

CDR3 protein: CACTSRGASGNTIYF
CDR3 DNA: TGTGCCTGCACGAGTCGGGGGGCCTCTGGAAACACCATATATTTT
J gene: TRBJ1-3
D gene: -
clone size: -
V gene: TRBV7-2

CDR3 protein: CASQGQGAPGKQFF
CDR3 DNA: TGTGCCAGTCAGGGACAGGGGGCGCCGGGTAAGCAGTTCTTC
J gene: TRBJ2-1
D gene: TRBD1
clone size: -
V gene: TRBV19

CDR3 protein: CASSAGTGVYEQYF
CDR3 DNA: TGTGCCAGCAGTGCGGGGACAGGAGTCTACGAGCAGTACTTC
J gene: TRBJ2-7
D gene: TRBD1
clone size: -
V gene: TRBV2

CDR3 protein: CASRPDTGTNYGYTF
CDR3 DNA: TGTGCCAGCAGGCCTGATACCGGGACTAACTATGGCTACACCTTC
J gene: TRBJ1-2
D gene: -
clone size: -
V gene: TRBV28

CDR3 protein: CASSLTQGTYEQYF
CDR3 DNA: TGTGCCAGCAGTTTGACCCAGGGTACATACGAGCAGTACTTC
J gene: TRBJ2-7
D gene: -
clone size: -
V gene: TRBV27

CDR3 protein: CAGRWAGNEKLFF
CDR3 DNA: TGTGCCGGACGCTGGGCAGGGAATGAAAAACTGTTTTTT
J gene: TRBJ1-4
D gene: -
clone size: -
V gene: TRBV28

CDR3 protein: CASSHPRGLHNEQFF
CDR3 DNA: TGCGCCAGCAGTCATCCCAGGGGGCTACACAATGAGCAGTTCTTC
J gene: TRBJ2-1
D gene: TRBD1
clone size: -
V gene: TRBV23-1

CDR3 protein: CASRGTGANTEAFF
CDR3 DNA: TGTGCCAGCAGGGGGACAGGGGCGAACACTGAAGCTTTCTTT
J gene: TRBJ1-1
D gene: TRBD1
clone size: -
V gene: TRBV2

CDR3 protein: CASSEGLLGTQYF
CDR3 DNA: TGTGCCAGCAGTGAAGGACTTCTGGGGACCCAGTACTTC
J gene: TRBJ2-5
D gene: -
clone size: -
V gene: TRBV2

CDR3 protein: CASSGGQGKDNEQFF
CDR3 DNA: TGTGCCAGCAGCGGGGGACAGGGGAAAGACAATGAGCAGTTCTTC
J gene: TRBJ2-1
D gene: TRBD1
clone size: -
V gene: TRBV7-9

CDR3 protein: CASSLSSVFGPDLINQPQHF
CDR3 DNA: TGTGCCAGCAGCTTAAGTAGCGTGTTCGGGCCAGATTTGATCAATCAGCCCCAGCATTTT
J gene: TRBJ1-5
D gene: -
clone size: -
V gene: TRBV7-8

CDR3 protein: CASSRVNNEQFF
CDR3 DNA: TGTGCCAGCAGCAGAGTCAACAATGAGCAGTTCTTC
J gene: TRBJ2-1
D gene: -
clone size: once
V gene: TRBV9

CDR3 protein: CASSSNRETQYF
CDR3 DNA: TGTGCCAGTAGTTCTAATCGGGAGACCCAGTACTTC
J gene: TRBJ2-5
D gene: -
clone size: -
V gene: TRBV19

CDR3 protein: CASSFGTSDHYEQYF
CDR3 DNA: TGCGCCAGCAGCTTCGGGACTAGCGACCACTACGAGCAGTACTTC
J gene: TRBJ2-7
D gene: TRBD2
clone size: -
V gene: TRBV5-1

CDR3 protein: CASTPPRGGYTF
CDR3 DNA: TGTGCCAGCACCCCACCAAGGGGTGGCTACACCTTC
J gene: TRBJ1-2
D gene: -
clone size: -
V gene: TRBV6-5

CDR3 protein: CASSTDGTQYGYTF
CDR3 DNA: TGTGCCAGCAGCACCGATGGGACACAATATGGCTACACCTTC
J gene: TRBJ1-2
D gene: -
clone size: -
V gene: TRBV28

CDR3 protein: CASSQDIWNTEAFF
CDR3 DNA: TGTGCCAGCAGCCAAGATATTTGGAACACTGAAGCTTTCTTT
J gene: TRBJ1-1
D gene: -
clone size: once
V gene: TRBV14

CDR3 protein: CASSYQLPGGYYGYTF
CDR3 DNA: TGTGCCAGCAGCTACCAACTCCCAGGGGGCTACTATGGCTACACCTTC
J gene: TRBJ1-2
D gene: TRBD1
clone size: -
V gene: TRBV7-9

CDR3 protein: CASSTRTGGTGANVLTF
CDR3 DNA: TGTGCCAGCAGCACCCGGACAGGGGGCACTGGGGCCAACGTCCTGACTTTC
J gene: TRBJ2-6
D gene: TRBD1
clone size: once
V gene: TRBV9